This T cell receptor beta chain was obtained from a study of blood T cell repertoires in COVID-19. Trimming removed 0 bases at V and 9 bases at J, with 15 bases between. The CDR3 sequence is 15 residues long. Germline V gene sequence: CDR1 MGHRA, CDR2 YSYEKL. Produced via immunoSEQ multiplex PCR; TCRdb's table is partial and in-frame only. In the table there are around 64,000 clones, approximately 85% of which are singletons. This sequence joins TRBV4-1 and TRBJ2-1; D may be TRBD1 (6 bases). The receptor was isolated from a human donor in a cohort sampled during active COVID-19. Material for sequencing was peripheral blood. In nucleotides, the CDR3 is TGCGCCAGCAGCCAAGAGGACAGCTACGGGGTTGAGCAGTTCTTC. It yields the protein CASSQEDSYGVEQFF.